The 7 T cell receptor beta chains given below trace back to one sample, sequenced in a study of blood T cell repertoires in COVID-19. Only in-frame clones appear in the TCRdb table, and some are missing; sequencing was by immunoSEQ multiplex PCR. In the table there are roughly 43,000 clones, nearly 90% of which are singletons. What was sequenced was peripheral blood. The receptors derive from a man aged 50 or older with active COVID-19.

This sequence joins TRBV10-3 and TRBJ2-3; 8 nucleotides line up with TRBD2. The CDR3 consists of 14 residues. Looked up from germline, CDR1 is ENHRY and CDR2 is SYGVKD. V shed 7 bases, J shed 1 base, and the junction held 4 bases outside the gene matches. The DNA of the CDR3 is TGTGCCATCAAAGACGGGGGGGGCACAGATACGCAGTATTTT. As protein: CAIKDGGGTDTQYF.

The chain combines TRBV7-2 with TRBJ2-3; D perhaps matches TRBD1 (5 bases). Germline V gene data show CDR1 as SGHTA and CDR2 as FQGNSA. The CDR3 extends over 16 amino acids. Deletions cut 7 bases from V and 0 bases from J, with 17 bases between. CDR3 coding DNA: TGTGCCAGCAAAAAGGGGTCCTACGTCAGCACAGATACGCAGTATTTT. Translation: CASKKGSYVSTDTQYF.

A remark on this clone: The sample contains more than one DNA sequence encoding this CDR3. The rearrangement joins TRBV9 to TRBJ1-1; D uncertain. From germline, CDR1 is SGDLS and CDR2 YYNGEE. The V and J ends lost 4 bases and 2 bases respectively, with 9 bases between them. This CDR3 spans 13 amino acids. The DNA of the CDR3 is TGTGCCAGCAGCACGGGTCAAAACACTGAAGCTTTCTTT. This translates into CASSTGQNTEAFF.

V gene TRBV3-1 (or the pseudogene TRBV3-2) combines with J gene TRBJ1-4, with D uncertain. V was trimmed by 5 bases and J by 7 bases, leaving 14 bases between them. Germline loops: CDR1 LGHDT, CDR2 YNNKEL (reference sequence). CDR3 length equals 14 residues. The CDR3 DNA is TGTGCCAGCAGCGGCAGGAGGGAGGGTGAAAAACTGTTTTTT. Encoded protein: CASSGRREGEKLFF.

CDR3 coding DNA: TGTGCCAGCAGCCGATCCACAGGGGGGGTAAGTCAGCCCCAGCATTTT. Translating it yields CASSRSTGGVSQPQHF. The chain is built from TRBV3-1 (or the pseudogene TRBV3-2) and TRBJ1-5; 8 positions agree with TRBD1. The CDR3 has 16 residues. The germline V gene encodes CDR1 LGHDT and CDR2 YNNKEL (reference sequence). The V gene end was trimmed by 4 bases and the J gene end by 6 bases; junction bases not matched to a gene: 11.

The CDR3 here is CASSLGQFSNEKLFF. CDR3 sequence (DNA): TGTGCCAGCAGTCTGGGACAGTTTAGTAATGAAAAACTGTTTTTT. The chain uses TRBV2 and TRBJ1-4; TRBD1 aligns across 7 bases. This CDR3 has 15 amino acids. Losses at the gene ends were 5 bases for V and 4 bases for J; bases not matched to a gene: 7. CDR1 and CDR2 (germline): SNHLY, FYNNEI.

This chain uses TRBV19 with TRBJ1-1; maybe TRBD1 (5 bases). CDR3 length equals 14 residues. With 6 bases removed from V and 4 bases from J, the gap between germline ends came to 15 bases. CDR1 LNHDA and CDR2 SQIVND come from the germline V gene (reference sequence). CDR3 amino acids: CASRTRGVGTEAFF. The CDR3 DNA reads TGTGCCAGTAGGACTCGGGGGGTGGGCACTGAAGCTTTCTTT.